A selection of T cell receptor beta chains follows, all from one sample in a study of cytomegalovirus exposure and HLA in healthy donors. Libraries were prepared by immunoSEQ multiplex PCR; TCRdb keeps only in-frame clonotypes and omits some of them. In the table there are just over 150,000 clones, 65% to 90% of which are singletons. The sample comprised PBMCs. These TCRs come from a man over 45 in good health and CMV-seropositive. CDR3s leave out the opening cysteine and the closing phenylalanine or tryptophan. The order of the fields is V gene, J gene, CDR3 protein.

V gene: TRBV27
J gene: TRBJ2-1
CDR3 protein: ASSKLAGSYNEQF

V gene: TRBV7-9
J gene: TRBJ2-5
CDR3 protein: ASSLMIAGVQETQY

V gene: TRBV5-1
J gene: TRBJ2-5
CDR3 protein: ASSRGTLQETQY

V gene: TRBV19
J gene: TRBJ2-2
CDR3 protein: ASSIGHGSNTGELF

V gene: TRBV7-2
J gene: TRBJ2-5
CDR3 protein: ASSLASSGVKGETQY

V gene: TRBV29-1
J gene: TRBJ2-5
CDR3 protein: SGKTGGETQY

V gene: TRBV19
J gene: TRBJ1-2
CDR3 protein: ASSIGQGAPGYT

V gene: TRBV15
J gene: TRBJ2-3
CDR3 protein: ATSEGLASTDTQY

V gene: TRBV6-5
J gene: TRBJ1-2
CDR3 protein: ASSYGLAGGADGYT

V gene: TRBV19
J gene: TRBJ1-1
CDR3 protein: ASSMNRGNTEAF

V gene: TRBV10-3
J gene: TRBJ2-1
CDR3 protein: ATLSPTTSNNEQF

V gene: TRBV4-1
J gene: TRBJ2-1
CDR3 protein: ASSQHAGDFNEQF

V gene: TRBV6-5
J gene: TRBJ1-2
CDR3 protein: ASSYGTSANYGYT

V gene: TRBV6-1
J gene: TRBJ2-5
CDR3 protein: ASSERGREETQY

V gene: TRBV7-9
J gene: TRBJ1-1
CDR3 protein: ASSLASGVPEAF

V gene: TRBV6-1
J gene: TRBJ1-2
CDR3 protein: ASSPTGEVYGYT

V gene: TRBV9
J gene: TRBJ2-3
CDR3 protein: ASSTSDTQY

V gene: TRBV7-9
J gene: TRBJ1-1
CDR3 protein: ASRKNGGVNTEAF

V gene: TRBV4-1
J gene: -
CDR3 protein: ASSQAGPGTGGYEQY

V gene: TRBV5-1
J gene: TRBJ1-1
CDR3 protein: ASSWQGITEAF

V gene: TRBV2
J gene: TRBJ1-1
CDR3 protein: ASRVNRGEPEAF

V gene: TRBV5-4
J gene: TRBJ2-3
CDR3 protein: ASSLPRGDTQY

V gene: TRBV5-4
J gene: TRBJ2-2
CDR3 protein: ASSVRGGLTGELF

V gene: TRBV19
J gene: TRBJ1-2
CDR3 protein: ASRLTRQGSRAYGYT